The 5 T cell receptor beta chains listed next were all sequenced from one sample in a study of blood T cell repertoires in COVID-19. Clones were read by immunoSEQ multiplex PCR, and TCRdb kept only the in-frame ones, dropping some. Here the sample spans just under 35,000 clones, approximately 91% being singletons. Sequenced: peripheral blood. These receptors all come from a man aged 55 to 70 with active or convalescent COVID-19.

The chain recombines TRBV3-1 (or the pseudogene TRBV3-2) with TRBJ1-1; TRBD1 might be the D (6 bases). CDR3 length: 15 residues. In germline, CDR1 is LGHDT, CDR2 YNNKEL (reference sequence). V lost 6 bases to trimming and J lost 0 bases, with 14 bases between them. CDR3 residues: CASRPYGQLNTEAFF. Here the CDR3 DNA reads TGTGCCAGCAGGCCCTACGGACAGCTGAACACTGAAGCTTTCTTT.

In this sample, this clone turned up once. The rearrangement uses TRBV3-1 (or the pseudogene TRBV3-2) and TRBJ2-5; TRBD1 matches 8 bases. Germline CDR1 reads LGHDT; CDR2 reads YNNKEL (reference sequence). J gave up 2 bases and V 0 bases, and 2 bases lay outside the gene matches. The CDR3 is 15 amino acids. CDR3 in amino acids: CASSQDRTGQETQYF. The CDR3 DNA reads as TGTGCCAGCAGCCAAGATCGGACAGGGCAAGAGACCCAGTACTTC.

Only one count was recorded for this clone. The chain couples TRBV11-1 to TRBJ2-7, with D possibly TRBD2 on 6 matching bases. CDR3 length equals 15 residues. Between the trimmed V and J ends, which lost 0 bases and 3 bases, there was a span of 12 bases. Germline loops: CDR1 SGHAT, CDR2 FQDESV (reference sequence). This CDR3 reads CASSLAGLVHYEQYF. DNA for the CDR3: TGTGCCAGCAGCTTAGCGGGACTGGTTCACTACGAGCAGTACTTC. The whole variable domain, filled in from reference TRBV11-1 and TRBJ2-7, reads EAEVAQSPRYKITEKSQAVAFWCDPISGHATLYWYRQILGQGPELLVQFQDESVVDDSQLPKDRFSAERLKGVDSTLKIQPAELGDSAMYLCASSLAGLVHYEQYFGPGTRLTVT.

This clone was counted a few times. CDR3 nucleotide sequence: TGTGCCAGCAGCCCCCGGGGGACTGAAGCTTTCTTT. This translates into CASSPRGTEAFF. The rearrangement links TRBV3-1 (or the pseudogene TRBV3-2) to TRBJ1-1; TRBD1 is a possible D gene (5 bases). CDR1 is LGHDT and CDR2 is YNNKEL in the germline V gene (reference sequence). The CDR3 has 12 residues. V gave up 4 bases and J gave up 5 bases, with 8 bases separating them.

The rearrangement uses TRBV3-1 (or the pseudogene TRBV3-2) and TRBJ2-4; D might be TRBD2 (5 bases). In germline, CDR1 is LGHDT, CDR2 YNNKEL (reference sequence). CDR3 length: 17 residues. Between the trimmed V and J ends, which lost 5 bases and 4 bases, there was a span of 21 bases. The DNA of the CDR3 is TGTGCCAGCAGCGGTCTAGCTCCCATTTGCAAAAAAAACATTCAGTACTTC. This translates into CASSGLAPICKKNIQYF.